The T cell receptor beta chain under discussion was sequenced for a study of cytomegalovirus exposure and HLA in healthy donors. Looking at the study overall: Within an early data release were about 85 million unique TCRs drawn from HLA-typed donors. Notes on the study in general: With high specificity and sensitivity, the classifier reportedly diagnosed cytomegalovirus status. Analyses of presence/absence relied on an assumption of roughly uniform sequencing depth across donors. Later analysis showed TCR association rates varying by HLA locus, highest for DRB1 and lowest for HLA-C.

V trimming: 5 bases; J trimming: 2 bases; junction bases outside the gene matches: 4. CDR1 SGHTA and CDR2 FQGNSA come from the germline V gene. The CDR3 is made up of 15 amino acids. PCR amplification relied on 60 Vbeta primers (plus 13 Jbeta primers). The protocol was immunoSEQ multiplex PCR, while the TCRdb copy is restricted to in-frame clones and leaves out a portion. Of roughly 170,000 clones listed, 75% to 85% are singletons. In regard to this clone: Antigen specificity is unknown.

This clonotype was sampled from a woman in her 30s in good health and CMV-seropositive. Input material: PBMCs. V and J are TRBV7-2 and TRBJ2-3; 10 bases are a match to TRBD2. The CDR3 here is CASSPTSGFTDTQYF. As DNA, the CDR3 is TGTGCCAGCAGCCCGACTAGCGGGTTCACAGATACGCAGTATTTT.